This T cell receptor (beta chain) stems from a study of tumor-infiltrating lymphocytes in primary liver carcinoma (dated by TCRdb to 2016 to 2017). In terms of the full investigation: Surgical resection was performed in China between 2015 and 2016 on roughly 5 patients with histopathologically diagnosed primary liver carcinoma. Of the five patients (three men and two women, aged 30 to 69 years), four had hepatocellular carcinoma and one had combined HCC and intrahepatic cholangiocarcinoma. The five patients had tumors staged T1-T3 N0M0, with maximum diameters ranging from about 4 to 11 cm. Roughly 3.65 to 7.13 million productive TCRbeta reads were obtained per sample, and no significant difference in read depth was found between tissue types. Across five regions of each liver tumor, along with adjacent normal tissue and blood, the study brought together TCRbeta repertoire sequencing, expression microarrays and whole-exome sequencing. A total of 35 specimens from 5 patients underwent TCRbeta repertoire sequencing, comprising about 25 tumor regions, 5 adjacent noncancerous liver tissues and 5 peripheral blood samples. High reproducibility was observed for the technical replicate repertoires, with mean shared-clone rates approximately 0.9 and correlation coefficients above 0.95.

Study-wide findings and limitations: Comparison of CD4+ and CD8+ T cell repertoires was precluded by the use of bulk unsorted samples. With just a handful of patients in the study, the authors point out that the findings should be validated in a larger study. Consistent with antigen-driven expansion, pairs of tumor regions showed higher repertoire overlap (mean roughly 35%) than either tumor-adjacent pairs (around 17%) or tumor-blood pairs (about 15%). The top 250 clones accounted for a significantly greater share of the repertoire in tumors than in blood (p = 0.039). Only the TCR beta chain was sequenced, which likely underestimates true repertoire diversity because unpaired alpha chains were not captured.

Blood RNA was extracted from unsorted whole blood using TRIzol reagent, and germline DNA was obtained with the DNeasy Blood & Tissue kit. At the time of sampling, the patients had chronic HBV infection and had not received any treatment. Before surgery, 3 to 5 milliliters of peripheral blood were drawn into K2EDTA tubes. CDR1 SGHRS and CDR2 YFSETQ are derived from the germline V gene. The CDR3 has 14 amino acids, counting the end cysteine and phenylalanine. The sequence is cut down to CDR3 DNA, 42 bases in frame from base 1. TCRbeta-specific cDNA was reverse-transcribed from about 520 ng total RNA using a constant-region primer and ProtoScript II reverse transcriptase. Three nested multiplex PCR rounds, following a slightly modified ARM-PCR procedure, were used to build the TCRbeta libraries. Multiplex TRBV1-TRBV30 forward primers and a Cbeta reverse primer were used in the first two PCR rounds, each of which was run for roughly 9 cycles. Sample barcodes and Illumina adapters were added in a final 25-cycle PCR using Deep VentR polymerase. Before sequencing, amplicons of 200-500 bp were gel-purified using a QIAquick gel extraction kit. An Illumina HiSeq 2500 was used to sequence the TCRbeta amplicons with 250-bp paired-end reads. As for the original processing: Quality trimming of reads was performed with Trimmomatic v0.33, and paired reads were merged with FLASH v1.2.11 so that full CDR3 sequences could be recovered. MiGEC v1.2.1b assigned V, D and J germline segments to the rearranged TCRbeta sequences. VDJtools v1.0.0 computed clonotype statistics and Shannon-Wiener diversity indices. To cut down on sampling bias, every analysis after diversity analysis relied on just the 250 most abundant clonotypes from each sample. The public reads were reanalyzed by TCRdb: fastp trimming at Q25, MiXCR alignment, in-frame beta chains only. CDR3 protein duplicates are merged, each entry listing the most common genes and DNA. The V and J calls follow TCRdb's processing rather than the paper's. Recorded for this sample are around 330,000 distinct CDR3 sequences; 60% to 80% of them occurred a single time. Roughly 8.6% of the sample is in the top ten clones.

With regard to this clonotype: Its antigen has not been determined. Sequence at one end of the junction differs from germline and may be a read error.

The clonotype originates from a man aged 40-50 years with primary liver carcinoma and hepatitis B virus infection. The rearrangement combines TRBV5-1 with TRBJ2-1; no D gene can be assigned with confidence. Sequences were obtained from peripheral blood. The DNA is TGCGCCAGCAGCTTTGAGGCAGATTACAATGAGCGGTTCTTC. The resulting protein is CASSFEADYNERFF.